Presented here are 5 T cell receptor beta chains from one specimen sequenced in a study of CD8 T cells in Susac syndrome. It was with random hexamers that 0.5 to 1 ug RNA was reverse transcribed. TCRdb reprocessed the immunoSEQ multiplex PCR reads via MiXCR and lists one record per CDR3 protein. The top ten clones hold around 0.22% of a sample with hundreds of thousands of distinct CDR3 sequences, approximately 85% of them seen once. The specimen was CD8+ T cells from PBMCs. These receptor sequences come from a human donor with multiple sclerosis.

The CDR3 DNA reads as TGTGCTGTGGAGTGGGCGGGAGGGCTTTACAATGAGCAGTTCTTC. It specifies CAVEWAGGLYNEQFF. The rearrangement links TRBV30 to TRBJ2-1; 9 bases align to TRBD2. Germline CDR1 reads GTSNPN; CDR2 reads SVGIG (reference sequence). The CDR3 covers 15 residues.

This clonotype appeared many times. This chain connects TRBV29-1 to TRBJ2-4, with D possibly TRBD2 on 5 matching bases. Germline V CDR1 and CDR2: SQVTM, ANQGSEA. This CDR3 region has 15 residues. The ends were cut back, 0 bases at V and 6 bases at J, with 15 bases in the middle. Here the CDR3 reads CSVEDLDSEANIQYF. As DNA, the CDR3 is TGCAGCGTTGAAGATCTTGATAGCGAGGCAAACATTCAGTACTTC.

The V gene is TRBV9, the J gene TRBJ2-1, with D maybe TRBD2 (5 bases). CDR3 length: 15 residues. CDR1 and CDR2 (germline): SGDLS, YYNGEE. V dropped 4 bases and J dropped 8 bases, with 19 bases sitting between them. CDR3 in DNA: TGTGCCAGCAGCTCTTTCGGGATCCAGCTCGATGAGCAGTTCTTC. It specifies CASSSFGIQLDEQFF.

This chain links TRBV4-2 with TRBJ2-7, with D hard to call. CDR1 LGHNA and CDR2 YNFKEQ come from the germline V gene. V was shortened by 3 bases and J by 7 bases, with 10 bases between the two germline ends. This CDR3 has 12 amino acids. The CDR3 bases are TGTGCCAGCAGCCAGGCCCCAGGAGAGCAGTACTTC. Protein: CASSQAPGEQYF.

This chain links TRBV7-9 with TRBJ2-1, with 7 bases fitting TRBD2. The CDR3 sequence is 13 residues long. Germline values: CDR1 SEHNR, CDR2 FQNEAQ (reference sequence). V shed 8 bases, J shed 3 bases, and the junction held 4 bases outside the gene matches. The CDR3 reads CASGAGSYNEQFF. CDR3 nucleotides: TGTGCCAGCGGAGCGGGAAGCTACAATGAGCAGTTCTTC. Full variable domain (outside the CDR3, taken from reference TRBV7-9 and TRBJ2-1): DTGVSQNPRHKITKRGQNVTFRCDPISEHNRLYWYRQTLGQGPEFLTYFQNEAQLEKSRLLSDRFSAERPKGSFSTLEIQRTEQGDSAMYLCASGAGSYNEQFFGPGTRLTVL.